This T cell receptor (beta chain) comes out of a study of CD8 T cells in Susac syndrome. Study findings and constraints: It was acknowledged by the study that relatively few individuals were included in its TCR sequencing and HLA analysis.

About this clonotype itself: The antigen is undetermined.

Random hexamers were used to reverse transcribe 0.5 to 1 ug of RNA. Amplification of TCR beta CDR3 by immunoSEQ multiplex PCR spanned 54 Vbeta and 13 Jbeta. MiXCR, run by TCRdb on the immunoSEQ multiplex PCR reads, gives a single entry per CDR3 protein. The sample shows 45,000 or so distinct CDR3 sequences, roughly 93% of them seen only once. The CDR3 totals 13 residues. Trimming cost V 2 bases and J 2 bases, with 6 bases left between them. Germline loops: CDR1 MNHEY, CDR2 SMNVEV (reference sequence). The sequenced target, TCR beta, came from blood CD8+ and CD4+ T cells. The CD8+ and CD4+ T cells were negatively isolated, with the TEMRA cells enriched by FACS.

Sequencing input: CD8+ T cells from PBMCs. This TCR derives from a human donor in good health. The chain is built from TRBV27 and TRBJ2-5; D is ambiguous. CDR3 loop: CASSLNGQETQYF. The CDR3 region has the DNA TGTGCCAGCAGTTTAAACGGACAAGAGACCCAGTACTTC.